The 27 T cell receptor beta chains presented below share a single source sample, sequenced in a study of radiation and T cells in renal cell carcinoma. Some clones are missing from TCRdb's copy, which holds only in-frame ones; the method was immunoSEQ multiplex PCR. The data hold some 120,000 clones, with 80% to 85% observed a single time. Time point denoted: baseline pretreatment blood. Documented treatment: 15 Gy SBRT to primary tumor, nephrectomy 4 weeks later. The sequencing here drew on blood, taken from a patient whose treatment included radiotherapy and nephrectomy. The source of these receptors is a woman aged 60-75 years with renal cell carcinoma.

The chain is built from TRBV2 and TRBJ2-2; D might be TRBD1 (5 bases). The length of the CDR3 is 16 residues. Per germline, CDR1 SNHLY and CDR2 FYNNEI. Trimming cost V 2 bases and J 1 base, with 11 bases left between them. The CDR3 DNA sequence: TGTGCCAGCAGTGAATTAAACAGGATGAACACCGGGGAGCTGTTTTTT. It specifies CASSELNRMNTGELFF.

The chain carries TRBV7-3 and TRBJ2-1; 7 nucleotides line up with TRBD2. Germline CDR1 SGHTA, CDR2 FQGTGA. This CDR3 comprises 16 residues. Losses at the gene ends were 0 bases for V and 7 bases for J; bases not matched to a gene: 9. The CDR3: CASSLTGREHENEQFF. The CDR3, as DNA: TGTGCCAGCAGCTTAACTGGGCGGGAGCACGAGAATGAGCAGTTCTTC.

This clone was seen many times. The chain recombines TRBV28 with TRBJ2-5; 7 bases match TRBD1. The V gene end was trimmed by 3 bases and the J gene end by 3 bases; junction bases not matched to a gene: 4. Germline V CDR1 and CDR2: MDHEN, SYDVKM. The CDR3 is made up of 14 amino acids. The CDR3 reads CASSFGQGEETQYF. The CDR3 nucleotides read TGTGCCAGCAGTTTCGGGCAGGGGGAAGAGACCCAGTACTTC.

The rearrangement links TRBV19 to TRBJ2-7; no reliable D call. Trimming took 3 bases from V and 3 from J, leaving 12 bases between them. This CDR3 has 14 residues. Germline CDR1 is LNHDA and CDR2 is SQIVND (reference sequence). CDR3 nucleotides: TGTGCCAGTAGTATCACCGGACGAGGCTACGAGCAGTACTTC. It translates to CASSITGRGYEQYF.

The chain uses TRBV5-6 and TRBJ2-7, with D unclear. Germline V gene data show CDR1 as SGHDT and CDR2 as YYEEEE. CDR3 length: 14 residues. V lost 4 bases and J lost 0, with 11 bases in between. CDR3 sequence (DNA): TGTGCCAGCAGCCGGGTGGGCCCCTCCTACGAGCAGTACTTC. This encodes CASSRVGPSYEQYF.

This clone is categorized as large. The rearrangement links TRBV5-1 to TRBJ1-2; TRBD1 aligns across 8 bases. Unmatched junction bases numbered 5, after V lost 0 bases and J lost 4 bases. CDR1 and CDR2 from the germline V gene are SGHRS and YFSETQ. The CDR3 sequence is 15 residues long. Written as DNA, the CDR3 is TGCGCCAGCAGCTTGGCAGGGGGCGCTGGCTATGGCTACACCTTC. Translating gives CASSLAGGAGYGYTF. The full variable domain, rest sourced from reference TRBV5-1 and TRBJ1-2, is KAGVTQTPRYLIKTRGQQVTLSCSPISGHRSVSWYQQTPGQGLQFLFEYFSETQRNKGNFPGRFSGRQFSNSRSEMNVSTLELGDSALYLCASSLAGGAGYGYTFGSGTRLTVV.

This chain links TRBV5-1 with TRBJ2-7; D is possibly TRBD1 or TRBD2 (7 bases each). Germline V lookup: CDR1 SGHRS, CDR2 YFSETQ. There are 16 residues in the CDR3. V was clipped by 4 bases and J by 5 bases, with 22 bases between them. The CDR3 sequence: CASSRAGETGLNEQYF. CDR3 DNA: TGCGCCAGCAGCCGCGCGGGGGAGACAGGGCTCAACGAGCAGTACTTC.

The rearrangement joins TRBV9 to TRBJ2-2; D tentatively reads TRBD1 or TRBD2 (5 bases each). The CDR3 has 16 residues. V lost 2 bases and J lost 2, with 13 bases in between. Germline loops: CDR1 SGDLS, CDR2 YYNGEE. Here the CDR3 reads CASSVTTGTNTGELFF. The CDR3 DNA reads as TGTGCCAGCAGCGTTACAACCGGGACCAACACCGGGGAGCTGTTTTTT.

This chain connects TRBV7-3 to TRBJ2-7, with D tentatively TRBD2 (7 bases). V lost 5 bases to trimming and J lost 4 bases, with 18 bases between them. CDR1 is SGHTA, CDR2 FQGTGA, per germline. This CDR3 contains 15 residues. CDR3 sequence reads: CASSQYRGAGYEQYF. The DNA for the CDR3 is TGTGCCAGCAGCCAATACCGGGGGGCTGGGTACGAGCAGTACTTC.

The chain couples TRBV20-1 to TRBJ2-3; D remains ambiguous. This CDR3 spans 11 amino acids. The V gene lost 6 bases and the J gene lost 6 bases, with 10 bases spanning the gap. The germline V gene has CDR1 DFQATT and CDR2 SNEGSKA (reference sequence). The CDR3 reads CSARFRDTQYF. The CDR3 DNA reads TGCAGTGCCCGATTCCGGGATACGCAGTATTTT.

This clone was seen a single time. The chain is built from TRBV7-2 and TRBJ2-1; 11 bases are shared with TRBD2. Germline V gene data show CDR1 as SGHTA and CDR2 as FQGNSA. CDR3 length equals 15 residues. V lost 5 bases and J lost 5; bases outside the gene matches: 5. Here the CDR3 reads CASSPLAGAHNEQFF. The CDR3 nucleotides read TGTGCCAGCAGCCCACTAGCGGGAGCCCACAATGAGCAGTTCTTC.

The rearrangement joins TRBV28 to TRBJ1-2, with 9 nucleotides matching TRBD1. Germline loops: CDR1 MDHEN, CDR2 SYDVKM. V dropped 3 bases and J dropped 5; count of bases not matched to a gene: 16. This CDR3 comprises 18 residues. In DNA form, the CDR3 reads TGTGCCAGCAGTTTTTGGCCGGACTCCGACAGGGGGGAATATGGCTACACCTTC. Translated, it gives CASSFWPDSDRGEYGYTF.

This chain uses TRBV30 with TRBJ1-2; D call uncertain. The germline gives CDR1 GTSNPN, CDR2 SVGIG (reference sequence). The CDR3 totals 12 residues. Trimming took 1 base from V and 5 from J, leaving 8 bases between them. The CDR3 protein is CAWSDIEYGYTF. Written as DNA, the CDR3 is TGTGCCTGGAGTGATATCGAGTATGGCTACACCTTC. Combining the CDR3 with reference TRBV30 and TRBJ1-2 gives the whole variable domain SQTIHQWPATLVQPVGSPLSLECTVEGTSNPNLYWYRQAAGRGLQLLFYSVGIGQISSEVPQNLSASRPQDRQFILSSKKLLLSDSGFYLCAWSDIEYGYTFGSGTRLTVV.

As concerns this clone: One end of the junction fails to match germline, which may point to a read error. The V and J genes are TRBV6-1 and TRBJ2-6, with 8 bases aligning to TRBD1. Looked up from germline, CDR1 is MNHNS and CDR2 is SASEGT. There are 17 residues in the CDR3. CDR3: CAISGQGRESGANVLTF. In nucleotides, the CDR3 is TGTGCCATCAGTGGACAGGGAAGGGAGTCTGGGGCCAACGTCCTGACTTTC.

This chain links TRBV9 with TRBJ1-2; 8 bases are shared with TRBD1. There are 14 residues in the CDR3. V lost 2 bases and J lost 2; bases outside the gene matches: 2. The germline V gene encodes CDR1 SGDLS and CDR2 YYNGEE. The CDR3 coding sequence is TGTGCCAGCAGCGTTGGACAGGGAAACTATGGCTACACCTTC. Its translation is CASSVGQGNYGYTF.

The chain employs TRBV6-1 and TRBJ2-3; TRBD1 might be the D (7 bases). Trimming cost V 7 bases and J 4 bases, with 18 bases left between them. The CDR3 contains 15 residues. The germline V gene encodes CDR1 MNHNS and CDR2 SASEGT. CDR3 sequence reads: CASTGEHRGSDTQYF. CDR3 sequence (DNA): TGTGCCAGCACGGGGGAACACAGGGGCTCAGATACGCAGTATTTT.

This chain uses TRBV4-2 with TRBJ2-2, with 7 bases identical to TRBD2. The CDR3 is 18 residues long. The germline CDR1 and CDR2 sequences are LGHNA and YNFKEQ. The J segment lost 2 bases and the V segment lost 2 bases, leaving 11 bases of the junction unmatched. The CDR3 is CASSQSLYLAVNTGELFF. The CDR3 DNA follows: TGTGCCAGCAGCCAAAGCCTGTACCTAGCGGTCAACACCGGGGAGCTGTTTTTT.

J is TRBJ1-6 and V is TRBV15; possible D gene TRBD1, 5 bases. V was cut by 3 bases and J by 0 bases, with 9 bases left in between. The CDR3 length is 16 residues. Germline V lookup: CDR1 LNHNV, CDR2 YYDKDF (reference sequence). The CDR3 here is CATSSWTSSYNSPLHF. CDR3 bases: TGTGCCACCAGCAGTTGGACAAGCTCCTATAATTCACCCCTCCACTTT. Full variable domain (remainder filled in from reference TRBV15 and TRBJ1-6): DAMVIQNPRYQVTQFGKPVTLSCSQTLNHNVMYWYQQKSSQAPKLLFHYYDKDFNNEADTPDNFQSRRPNTSFCFLDIRSPGLGDTAMYLCATSSWTSSYNSPLHFGNGTRLTVT.

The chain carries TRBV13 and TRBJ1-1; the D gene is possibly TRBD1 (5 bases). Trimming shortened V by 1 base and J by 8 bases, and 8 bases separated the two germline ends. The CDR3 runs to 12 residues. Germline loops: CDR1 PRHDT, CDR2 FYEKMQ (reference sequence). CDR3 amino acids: CASSLAGTEAFF. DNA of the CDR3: TGTGCCAGCAGCTTAGCAGGGACCGAAGCTTTCTTT.

DNA of the CDR3: TGTGCCAGCAGCTTAGAGGGCCGGACAGGGGGCGGGCAGTTCTTC. Amino acid sequence: CASSLEGRTGGGQFF. V and J are TRBV11-2 and TRBJ2-1; 11 bases are a match to TRBD1. Trimming cost V 0 bases and J 12 bases; bases outside gene matches: 7. Germline V lookup: CDR1 SGHAT, CDR2 FQNNGV. The CDR3 sequence is 15 residues long.

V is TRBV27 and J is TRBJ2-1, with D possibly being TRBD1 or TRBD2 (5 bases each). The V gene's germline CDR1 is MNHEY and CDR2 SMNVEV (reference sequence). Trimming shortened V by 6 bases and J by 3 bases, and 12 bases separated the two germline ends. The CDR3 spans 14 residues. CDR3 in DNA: TGTGCCAGCAGCCCTCGGGACCACTACAATGAGCAGTTCTTC. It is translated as CASSPRDHYNEQFF.

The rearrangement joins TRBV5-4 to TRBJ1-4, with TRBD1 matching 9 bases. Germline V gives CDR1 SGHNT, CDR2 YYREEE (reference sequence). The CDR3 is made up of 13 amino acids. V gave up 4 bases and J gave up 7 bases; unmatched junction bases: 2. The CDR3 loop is CASSADRGEKLFF. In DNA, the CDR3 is TGTGCCAGCAGCGCGGACAGGGGTGAAAAACTGTTTTTT.

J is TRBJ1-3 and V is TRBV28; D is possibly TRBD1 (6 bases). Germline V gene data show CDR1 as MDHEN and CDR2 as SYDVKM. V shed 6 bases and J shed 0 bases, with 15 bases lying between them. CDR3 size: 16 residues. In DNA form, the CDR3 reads TGTGCCAGCAGCACGCACAGGGTCTCCTCTGGAAACACCATATATTTT. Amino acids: CASSTHRVSSGNTIYF.

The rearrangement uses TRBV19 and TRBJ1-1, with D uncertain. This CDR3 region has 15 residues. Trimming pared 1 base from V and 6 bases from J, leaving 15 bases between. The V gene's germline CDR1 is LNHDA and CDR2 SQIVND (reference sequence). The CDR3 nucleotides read TGTGCCAGTAGTATAGTTGGCGGGATGGGTTCTGAAGCTTTCTTT. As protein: CASSIVGGMGSEAFF.

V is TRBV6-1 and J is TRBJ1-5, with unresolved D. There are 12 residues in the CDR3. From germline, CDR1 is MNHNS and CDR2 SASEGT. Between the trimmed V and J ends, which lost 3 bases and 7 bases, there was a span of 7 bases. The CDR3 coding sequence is TGTGCCAGCAGTGAGACCAGACAGCCCCAGCATTTT. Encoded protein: CASSETRQPQHF.

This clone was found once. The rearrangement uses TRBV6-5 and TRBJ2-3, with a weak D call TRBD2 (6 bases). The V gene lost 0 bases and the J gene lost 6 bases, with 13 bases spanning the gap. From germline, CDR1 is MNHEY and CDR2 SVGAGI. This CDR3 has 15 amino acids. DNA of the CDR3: TGTGCCAGCAGTTACTCTGGAGGGAGTGCCGATACGCAGTATTTT. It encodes CASSYSGGSADTQYF.

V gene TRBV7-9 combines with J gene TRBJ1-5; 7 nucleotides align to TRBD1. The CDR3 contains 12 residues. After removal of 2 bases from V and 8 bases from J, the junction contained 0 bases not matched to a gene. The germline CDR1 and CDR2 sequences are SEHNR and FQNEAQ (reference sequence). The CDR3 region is CASSLQGEPQHF. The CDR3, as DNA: TGTGCCAGCAGCTTACAGGGGGAGCCCCAGCATTTT.